This T cell receptor beta chain was sequenced during a study of CD8 T cells in ankylosing spondylitis. Study findings and constraints: Significant enrichment of disease-linked clones was reported in matched ankylosing spondylitis synovial fluid.

A quantitative 5'-RACE method, one with molecular barcodes, was used to make TCR beta libraries. MiXCR, run by TCRdb on the 5' RACE reads, gives a single entry per CDR3 protein. The table has 150,000 to 200,000 distinct CDR3 sequences, over 10% seen once. There are 18 residues in the CDR3. Deletions cut 3 bases from V and 0 bases from J, with 21 bases between. The germline gives CDR1 SGHAT, CDR2 FQNNGV. This clonotype has a handful of counts. The target antigen is unknown. The clonotype comes from a female donor with ankylosing spondylitis or in good health (not recorded which). The chain has TRBV11-2 and TRBJ2-7; tentative D call: TRBD2 (6 bases). Sequencing was done on a sample of blood, either unsorted or a sorted T cell fraction (not recorded which). CDR3 protein: CASSFTDGGGTSSYEQYF. As DNA, the CDR3 is TGTGCCAGCAGCTTCACAGATGGAGGCGGGACGAGCTCCTACGAGCAGTACTTC.